Given below is one TCR beta chain in context. CDR3 length: 15 amino acids. The junction had 7 bases not matched to a gene; V was cut back by 3 bases and J by 4 bases. Per the germline V gene, CDR1 is SGDLS and CDR2 is YYNGEE. Individuals aged about 18 to 95 years were recruited from roughly 22 US areas. This entry is derived from a study of blood T cell repertoires in COVID-19. The wider study: The cDNA or gDNA used as material had been derived from T cells, B-cell-depleted T cells, or PBMCs.

Data came from immunoSEQ multiplex PCR; TCRdb stores just in-frame clones and leaves some out. Among fewer than 400,000 clones listed, around nine tenths were seen once. This TCR was sampled from a woman aged 45-60 years who had recovered from COVID-19. Source material: PBMCs or T cells enriched from blood (not recorded which). The V call is TRBV9, the J call TRBJ1-2; TRBD1 aligns across 9 bases. The CDR3 DNA reads TGTGCCAGCAGCGGGAGACAGGGGGTCGGCTATGGCTACACCTTC. It translates to CASSGRQGVGYGYTF.